The T cell receptor beta chain under discussion was sequenced for a study of T cell responses to AZD1222 COVID-19 vaccine. Generated by immunoSEQ multiplex PCR, the TCRdb table keeps only in-frame clones and is missing some. The sample gives 130,000 to 150,000 clones, around nine tenths of which show up once; 2.8% is in the top ten. Note on this clone: Its target is unknown.

CDR3 length: 15 amino acids. Trimming took off 2 bases at V and 0 bases at J, with 8 bases between the two ends. Germline V lookup: CDR1 SGHNT, CDR2 YENEEA. Study conclusions and caveats: CD4 TCRs covered the whole spike, strongest at regions 160-218 and 743-854.

The material sequenced was peripheral blood, taken on day 0 of MenACWY control vaccination. The source is an adult in good health. The chain employs TRBV11-3 and TRBJ1-3; maybe TRBD1 (5 bases). The CDR3 DNA is TGTGCCAGCAGCTTATCAGGGAACTCTGGAAACACCATATATTTT. This encodes CASSLSGNSGNTIYF. Together with reference TRBV11-3 and TRBJ1-3, the CDR3 gives the full variable domain: EAGVVQSPRYKIIEKKQPVAFWCNPISGHNTLYWYLQNLGQGPELLIRYENEEAVDDSQLPKDRFSAERLKGVDSTLKIQPAELGDSAVYLCASSLSGNSGNTIYFGEGSWLTVV.